This passage covers 28 T cell receptor beta chains from one sample sequenced in a study of CD8+ T cells in alopecia areata. TCR sequencing used cDNA made by reverse transcription of extracted RNA. Sequencing used immunoSEQ multiplex PCR; TCRdb keeps in-frame clones, though not all of them. The sample yields under 250,000 clones, more than 55% seen once. Sequencing was performed on CD8+ T cells sorted from blood. These receptors all come from a human donor in good health.

The chain links TRBV27 to TRBJ2-3; D is perhaps TRBD1 or TRBD2 (5 bases each). There are 14 residues in the CDR3. Looked up from germline, CDR1 is MNHEY and CDR2 is SMNVEV (reference sequence). The V and J ends lost 6 bases and 7 bases respectively, with 17 bases between them. CDR3 residues: CASRLPGLVHTQYF. CDR3 sequence (DNA): TGTGCCAGCAGGCTCCCGGGGCTAGTACATACGCAGTATTTT.

This clone was counted only a few times. The chain is built from TRBV7-9 and TRBJ2-7; D gene uncertain. Germline values: CDR1 SEHNR, CDR2 FQNEAQ (reference sequence). Trimming left V 3 bases short and J 2 bases short, with 14 bases between. CDR3 size: 15 residues. The CDR3 region is CASSFLSIQPYEQYF. The CDR3 DNA sequence: TGTGCCAGCAGCTTTCTATCTATCCAACCCTACGAGCAGTACTTC. Full variable domain (missing parts from reference TRBV7-9 and TRBJ2-7): DTGVSQNPRHKITKRGQNVTFRCDPISEHNRLYWYRQTLGQGPEFLTYFQNEAQLEKSRLLSDRFSAERPKGSFSTLEIQRTEQGDSAMYLCASSFLSIQPYEQYFGPGTRLTVT.

The chain carries TRBV13 and TRBJ2-5, with TRBD2 matching 9 bases. CDR3 length: 15 amino acids. Per the germline V gene, CDR1 is PRHDT and CDR2 is FYEKMQ (reference sequence). With 4 bases clipped from V and 1 base from J, the junction kept 4 bases outside the gene matches. The CDR3 reads CASSCASGAQETQYF. The DNA for the CDR3 is TGTGCCAGCAGCTGTGCTAGCGGGGCCCAAGAGACCCAGTACTTC.

CDR3 loop: CASSFGTTNEKLFF. The CDR3 DNA is TGTGCCAGCAGCTTCGGGACAACTAATGAAAAACTGTTTTTT. The J gene is TRBJ1-4, the V gene TRBV5-6; no firm D call. The CDR3 extends over 14 amino acids. Germline CDR1 and CDR2: SGHDT and YYEEEE. Trimming removed 2 bases at V and 0 bases at J, with 5 bases between.

The chain combines TRBV7-9 with TRBJ2-5; the D gene is possibly TRBD2 (5 bases). CDR1 is SEHNR, CDR2 FQNEAQ, per germline (reference sequence). The V end was cut by 0 bases, the J end by 4 bases, with 15 bases between. The CDR3 is 16 residues long. The DNA of the CDR3 is TGTGCCAGCAGCTTAGCACCTACTAGGATCCGAGAGACCCAGTACTTC. This gives the protein CASSLAPTRIRETQYF.

For this clone: This specimen includes other DNA sequences encoding the same CDR3. The rearrangement uses TRBV27 and TRBJ1-2; 7 nucleotides align to TRBD1. Per germline, CDR1 MNHEY and CDR2 SMNVEV (reference sequence). V lost 0 bases to trimming and J lost 5 bases; unmatched junction nucleotides: 3. CDR3 size: 14 residues. The CDR3 sequence is CASSLSGTDYGYTF. CDR3 nucleotides: TGTGCCAGCAGTTTATCAGGGACAGATTATGGCTACACCTTC.

The V and J genes are TRBV7-9 and TRBJ2-5; D gene unclear. This CDR3 region has 13 residues. V was cut by 1 base and J by 5 bases, with 8 bases left in between. Germline values: CDR1 SEHNR, CDR2 FQNEAQ (reference sequence). For the CDR3, the DNA is TGTGCCAGCAGCTTAGATGGCCGGGAGACCCAGTACTTC. As protein: CASSLDGRETQYF. The whole variable domain, filled in from reference TRBV7-9 and TRBJ2-5, reads DTGVSQNPRHKITKRGQNVTFRCDPISEHNRLYWYRQTLGQGPEFLTYFQNEAQLEKSRLLSDRFSAERPKGSFSTLEIQRTEQGDSAMYLCASSLDGRETQYFGPGTRLLVL.

The chain employs TRBV6-5 and TRBJ1-1; D is uncertain. CDR3 length equals 15 residues. Germline CDR1 reads MNHEY; CDR2 reads SVGAGI. Trimming removed 3 bases at V and 2 bases at J, with 13 bases between. The CDR3 protein is CASSYSGGGNTEAFF. The CDR3, as DNA: TGTGCCAGCAGTTATTCGGGCGGCGGAAACACTGAAGCTTTCTTT.

V and J are TRBV5-1 and TRBJ1-1; no clear D. Germline V gene data show CDR1 as SGHRS and CDR2 as YFSETQ. The CDR3 contains 14 residues. The germline V and J ends were trimmed by 1 base and 2 bases, with 9 bases remaining between them. As DNA, the CDR3 is TGCGCCAGCAGCTTGAAGGACGAAAACACTGAAGCTTTCTTT. Translating it yields CASSLKDENTEAFF.

A few counts support this clone. The chain has TRBV28 and TRBJ2-3, with 12 bases that match TRBD2. The CDR3 length is 16 residues. Germline V gene sequence: CDR1 MDHEN, CDR2 SYDVKM. Trimming took 5 bases from V and 5 from J; bases not matched to a gene: 8. The CDR3 DNA is TGTGCCAGCAGTCCGCGGACTAGCGGGGTTAGAGATACGCAGTATTTT. Protein sequence: CASSPRTSGVRDTQYF.

This rearrangement joins TRBV5-1 to TRBJ2-1, with 8 bases that match TRBD1. This CDR3 has 14 amino acids. Trimming took 9 bases from V and 7 from J; bases not matched to a gene: 12. CDR1 and CDR2 (germline): SGHRS, YFSETQ. CDR3 in DNA: TGCGCCACCGGATCCAGGGGGCCAGGGAATGAGCAGTTCTTC. It translates to CATGSRGPGNEQFF.

The chain is built from TRBV15 and TRBJ1-5; 7 positions agree with TRBD1. The CDR3 is 13 amino acids. Germline CDR1 is LNHNV and CDR2 is YYDKDF (reference sequence). The ends lost 8 bases at V and 3 bases at J; junction bases unmatched: 4. CDR3 nucleotide sequence: TGTGCCACCGGGGACAGCTTCAATCAGCCCCAGCATTTT. This codes for CATGDSFNQPQHF.

The chain employs TRBV7-9 and TRBJ2-7; no reliable D call. Germline V gene sequence: CDR1 SEHNR, CDR2 FQNEAQ (reference sequence). Trimming shortened V by 5 bases and J by 7 bases, and 18 bases separated the two germline ends. The CDR3 covers 14 residues. CDR3 nucleotides: TGTGCCAGCAGCCTGACGACCCAGTTGTGGGAGCAGTACTTC. It yields the protein CASSLTTQLWEQYF. Based on the CDR3 plus reference TRBV7-9 and TRBJ2-7, the full variable domain is DTGVSQNPRHKITKRGQNVTFRCDPISEHNRLYWYRQTLGQGPEFLTYFQNEAQLEKSRLLSDRFSAERPKGSFSTLEIQRTEQGDSAMYLCASSLTTQLWEQYFGPGTRLTVT.

The genes are TRBV30 and TRBJ2-7, with 9 nucleotides matching TRBD1. CDR1 GTSNPN and CDR2 SVGIG come from the germline V gene (reference sequence). This CDR3 has 12 residues. J lost 7 bases, V lost 3 bases, and 4 bases had no gene match. CDR3 DNA: TGTGCCTGGAGGGGGGACAGGGATGAGCAGTACTTC. It yields the protein CAWRGDRDEQYF.

This clone occurred a few times. The chain combines TRBV29-1 with TRBJ1-1; unclear D gene. V was clipped by 4 bases and J by 5 bases, with 8 bases between them. This CDR3 has 11 amino acids. CDR1 is SQVTM and CDR2 is ANQGSEA in the germline V gene. The CDR3 coding sequence is TGCAGCGTTGGGACTGGAACTGAAGCTTTCTTT. The encoded protein is CSVGTGTEAFF.

This clone was recorded only once. One junction end disagrees with the germline gene, perhaps due to a read error. V is TRBV29-1 and J is TRBJ1-1; TRBD1 aligns across 7 bases. The CDR3 length is 8 residues. Germline CDR1 is SQVTM and CDR2 is ANQGSEA. The CDR3 DNA reads TGCAGCGTTGGGGACAGACTCTTT. This codes for CSVGDRLF.

This clone has more than one count but fewer than ten. The chain links TRBV7-9 to TRBJ2-7; TRBD2 might be the D (5 bases). Trimming shortened V by 5 bases and J by 4 bases, and 24 bases separated the two germline ends. This CDR3 contains 17 residues. Per germline, CDR1 SEHNR and CDR2 FQNEAQ (reference sequence). Here the CDR3 reads CASSDRGGRGDGYEQYF. The CDR3 DNA reads TGTGCCAGCAGCGATCGCGGAGGAAGAGGCGATGGGTACGAGCAGTACTTC.

This clone was counted many times. This sequence joins TRBV4-1 and TRBJ1-1; no clear D gene. Germline values: CDR1 MGHRA, CDR2 YSYEKL. The CDR3 consists of 14 residues. Trimming removed 6 bases at V and 2 bases at J, with 13 bases between. CDR3 nucleotides: TGCGCCAGCAGTGAGGTGAATCTAAACACTGAAGCTTTCTTT. Protein sequence: CASSEVNLNTEAFF.

This clone occurred a few times. CDR3 nucleotide sequence: TGTGCCTGGAGTCGATCTGAGAACACTGAAGCTTTCTTT. Its protein is CAWSRSENTEAFF. The V and J genes are TRBV30 and TRBJ1-1; D remains unclear. The V end was cut by 2 bases, the J end by 1 base, with 8 bases between. CDR3 length: 13 residues. Germline V gives CDR1 GTSNPN, CDR2 SVGIG (reference sequence).

Only one count was recorded for this clone. This chain links TRBV19 with TRBJ2-7, with 7 bases identical to TRBD2. V lost 2 bases to trimming and J lost 1 base; unmatched junction nucleotides: 2. The CDR3 loop spans 14 amino acids. CDR1 LNHDA and CDR2 SQIVND come from the germline V gene (reference sequence). The DNA for the CDR3 is TGTGCCAGTAGTATAAGCGGGATTTCCTACGAGCAGTACTTC. Its translation is CASSISGISYEQYF.

The V gene is TRBV7-8, the J gene TRBJ2-7; weak D call: TRBD2 (5 bases). CDR3 length: 15 amino acids. With 1 base removed from V and 5 bases from J, the gap between germline ends came to 15 bases. CDR1 SGHVS and CDR2 FQNEAQ come from the germline V gene. CDR3: CASSLGGLLGNEQYF. The CDR3 DNA follows: TGTGCCAGCAGCTTAGGAGGGCTTCTGGGGAACGAGCAGTACTTC.

This chain connects TRBV19 to TRBJ2-7; D might be TRBD1 or TRBD2, each matching 5 bases. The germline CDR1 and CDR2 sequences are LNHDA and SQIVND (reference sequence). Trimming removed 5 bases at V and 2 bases at J, with 13 bases between. The CDR3 is made up of 14 amino acids. CDR3 in DNA: TGTGCCAGTAGTCCGGGACCGACCCCCTACGAGCAGTACTTC. Protein product: CASSPGPTPYEQYF.

The rearrangement uses TRBV29-1 and TRBJ2-2, with D unclear. CDR1 is SQVTM, CDR2 ANQGSEA, per germline. The CDR3 contains 13 residues. V lost 5 bases and J 2 bases, leaving 9 bases between the germline ends. Here the CDR3 reads CSVPGPNTGELFF. In DNA form, the CDR3 reads TGCAGCGTTCCCGGACCAAACACCGGGGAGCTGTTTTTT.

J is TRBJ2-1 and V is TRBV30; no clear D gene. CDR3 length: 11 amino acids. Looked up from germline, CDR1 is GTSNPN and CDR2 is SVGIG (reference sequence). Trimming took off 1 base at V and 10 bases at J, with 8 bases between the two ends. The DNA of the CDR3 is TGTGCCTGGAGTGGCGGCGGCGAGCAGTTCTTC. The encoded protein is CAWSGGGEQFF.

This chain's CDR3 is CASSLTSGGADTQYF. The DNA of the CDR3 is TGTGCCAGCAGCTTGACTAGCGGGGGCGCAGATACGCAGTATTTT. J is TRBJ2-3 and V is TRBV7-3; 12 positions agree with TRBD2. Germline CDR1 and CDR2: SGHTA and FQGTGA. The CDR3 has 15 residues. Trimming at V came to 3 bases and at J to 4 bases, leaving 2 bases not matched to a gene.

This clone occurred a few times. The gene calls are TRBV7-9 and TRBJ2-5, with D perhaps matching TRBD1 (7 bases). The CDR3 loop spans 13 amino acids. Trimming stripped 7 bases from V and 2 bases from J, with 11 bases between. Looked up from germline, CDR1 is SEHNR and CDR2 is FQNEAQ (reference sequence). CDR3 loop: CASTGGIQETQYF. For the CDR3, the DNA is TGTGCCAGCACAGGGGGGATACAAGAGACCCAGTACTTC.

In this sample, this clone turned up a few times. The chain has TRBV6-1 and TRBJ2-7; the match to TRBD1 covers 7 bases. The CDR3 extends over 15 amino acids. CDR1 and CDR2 from the germline V gene are MNHNS and SASEGT. With 7 bases clipped from V and 4 bases from J, the junction kept 13 bases outside the gene matches. CDR3 protein: CASIPEDQGVYEQYF. CDR3 bases: TGTGCCAGCATACCAGAGGATCAGGGGGTATACGAGCAGTACTTC.

This chain uses TRBV9 with TRBJ1-4; the D gene is possibly TRBD1 (6 bases). Germline V lookup: CDR1 SGDLS, CDR2 YYNGEE. V gave up 7 bases and J gave up 5 bases, with 15 bases separating them. CDR3 length equals 14 residues. CDR3 sequence: CASGEDSKNEKLFF. CDR3 DNA: TGTGCCAGCGGGGAGGACAGTAAGAATGAAAAACTGTTTTTT.